These T cell receptor beta chains were read from a single sample in a study of STAT5B mutations in CD4+ large granular lymphocyte leukemia. Repertoires were generated with immunoSEQ multiplex PCR, while TCRdb's copy carries only in-frame clones and drops some. The table records some 40,000 clones, about 81% of them present only once. The sample comprised CD4+ T cells from blood buffy coats. The receptors shown here come from a human donor in good health. CDR3s include the opening cysteine and the closing phenylalanine or tryptophan. The D gene is left open where the match is weak. Clone size is shown for a subset of rows, as once, few, many or a class of expanded clone.

d_call	v_call	j_call	clone_size	cdr3_nt	cdr3_aa
TRBD1	TRBV11-3	TRBJ2-2	.	TGTGCCAGTACAGGACAGGAGAACACCGGGGAGCTGTTTTTT	CASTGQENTGELFF
TRBD1	TRBV28	TRBJ2-4	.	TGTGCCAGCAGTTTCCCGACAGGGGCGGTGGAGAACATTCAGTACTTC	CASSFPTGAVENIQYF
.	TRBV19	TRBJ1-3	.	TGTGCCAGTAGTACCGAACGGAACACCATATATTTT	CASSTERNTIYF
.	TRBV6-6	TRBJ1-5	.	TGTGCCAGTCTTGCAGGGACTTATAGCAATCAGCCCCAGCATTTT	CASLAGTYSNQPQHF
.	TRBV15	TRBJ1-2	.	TGTGCCATTGCATCGACAGACAACTATGGCTACACCTTC	CAIASTDNYGYTF
.	TRBV30	TRBJ1-5	.	TGTGCCTGGAGTGTATCAAGTGCTCAGCCCCAGCATTTT	CAWSVSSAQPQHF
.	TRBV18	TRBJ1-4	.	TGTGCCAGCTCAGCAAGACAAGAGGGGGCAACTAATGAAAAACTGTTTTTT	CASSARQEGATNEKLFF
TRBD2	TRBV29-1	TRBJ2-7	.	TGCAGCGGCGGGAGGACCTCCTACGAGCAGTACTTC	CSGGRTSYEQYF
.	TRBV6-5	TRBJ1-1	.	TGTGCCAGCAGTACCTATGGATCGAACACTGAAGCTTTCTTT	CASSTYGSNTEAFF
.	TRBV7-2	TRBJ1-2	.	TGTGCCAGCAGTCAACCAGGCTGGCAGAGCTATGGCTACACCTTC	CASSQPGWQSYGYTF
TRBD1	TRBV4-3	TRBJ2-7	.	TGCGCCAGCAGCCAAGATGCAGGGGGCAGCTCCTACGAGCAGTACTTC	CASSQDAGGSSYEQYF
.	TRBV5-5	TRBJ1-4	.	TGTGCCAGCAGCTTTACAGGGTCAGGTGCAACTAATGAAAAACTGTTTTTT	CASSFTGSGATNEKLFF
TRBD1	TRBV4-2	TRBJ1-2	.	TGTGCCAGCAGCACCCGGGACAGGGAGGGAGGCTACACCTTC	CASSTRDREGGYTF
.	TRBV5-1	TRBJ1-1	once	TGCGCCAGCAGCTTGGGACAGCCATCCATGAACACTGAAGCTTTCTTT	CASSLGQPSMNTEAFF
.	TRBV2	TRBJ1-2	few	TGTGCCAGCAGTGCTGGAGGGGGGCTATTCTATGGCTACACCTTC	CASSAGGGLFYGYTF
.	TRBV14	TRBJ2-1	.	TGTGCCAGCAGCAATGTGTATGAGCAGTTCTTC	CASSNVYEQFF
.	TRBV6-6	TRBJ1-1	.	TGTGCCAGCAGTTACTTCGCAGGTGTTGAAGCTTTCTTT	CASSYFAGVEAFF
TRBD2	TRBV7-2	TRBJ2-3	.	TGTGCCAGCAGCTTACAAGCGGGGGCGGGAGATACGCAGTATTTT	CASSLQAGAGDTQYF
TRBD1	TRBV2	TRBJ2-6	.	TGTGCCAGCAGTGTGCAGGGGGCCTGGGCTGGGGCCAACGTCCTGACTTTC	CASSVQGAWAGANVLTF
TRBD1	TRBV5-4	TRBJ2-5	.	TGTGCCAGCAGCCCTGGGACAGGAGCAGGGGAGACCCAGTACTTC	CASSPGTGAGETQYF
.	TRBV10-3	TRBJ1-5	.	TGTGCCATCAGTGAACCGAGTCAGCCCCAGCATTTT	CAISEPSQPQHF
TRBD1	TRBV6-5	TRBJ1-1	.	TGTGCCAGCATTATCCGAACAGGGGGCACCGCTGAAGCTTTCTTT	CASIIRTGGTAEAFF
.	TRBV6-6	TRBJ1-5	.	TGTGCCAGCAGCAACAGGGTGGAACAGCCCCAGCATTTT	CASSNRVEQPQHF
.	TRBV5-4	TRBJ2-1	.	TGTGCCAGCAGCTCAATAGGACCTTACAATGAGCAGTTCTTC	CASSSIGPYNEQFF
.	TRBV2	TRBJ1-4	.	TGTGCCAGCAGTGAACAGGGCCAAATTACTAATGAAAAACTGTTTTTT	CASSEQGQITNEKLFF
.	TRBV19	TRBJ1-5	.	TGTGCCAGTAAGTCCGACAATCAGCCCCAGCATTTT	CASKSDNQPQHF
TRBD1	TRBV15	TRBJ1-4	.	TGTGCCACCAGCAGAGATCAGGGGGAGGGAGATGAAAAACTGTTTTTT	CATSRDQGEGDEKLFF
.	TRBV7-9	TRBJ1-4	.	TGTGCCAGCAGCGCCCGGTCAGGGGCGGAAAAACTGTTTTTT	CASSARSGAEKLFF
TRBD1	TRBV9	TRBJ2-6	once	TGTGCCAGCAGCCCCCGGGACAGGGGTTCTGGGGCCAACGTCCTGACTTTC	CASSPRDRGSGANVLTF
.	TRBV6-6	TRBJ1-2	.	TGTGCCAGCACCCAGACAGATTATGGCTACACCTTC	CASTQTDYGYTF
.	TRBV28	TRBJ1-2	.	TGTGCCAGCAGCGGGACGGCCTATGGCTACACCTTC	CASSGTAYGYTF